This TCR beta chain appears in the sequencing data of a study of T cells in Graves' hyperthyroidism and ophthalmopathy. Amplification of TCR beta CDR3 regions used RNA as the template. With the HTBI primer set, the TCR CDR3 went through a first round of RT-PCR. TCRdb redid the calling of the multiplex PCR reads with MiXCR, one entry per CDR3 protein. Of over 650,000 distinct CDR3 sequences listed, 15% to 20% are singletons. The sample holds a few counts of this clonotype. V lost 1 base to trimming and J lost 8 bases; unmatched junction nucleotides: 9. This CDR3 has 16 residues. The germline V gene encodes CDR1 LNHNV and CDR2 YYDKDF (reference sequence).

The receptor was derived from a man between 18 and 35 years old with Graves' hyperthyroidism. The V and J genes are TRBV15 and TRBJ2-1; 9 bases agree with TRBD2. Sequenced sample: blood. The CDR3 region has the DNA TGTGCCACCAGCAGAGTAGCGGGAGTAAATCGCGATGAGCAGTTCTTC. This encodes CATSRVAGVNRDEQFF.